This TCR beta chain was recorded in a study of T cell responses to AZD1222 COVID-19 vaccine. General study points: Unmutated variant regions reportedly attract nearly half of all spike-specific TCRs. Vaccination with two AZD1222 doses was followed by a rise in Spike-specific TCR breadth and depth.

Assay: immunoSEQ multiplex PCR; the TCRdb copy retains only in-frame clones and omits some. The data contain 45,000 or so clones, 90% of them singletons. Of note for this clone: The antigen is not known.

The sequences come from peripheral blood, collected 28 days after the second AZD1222 dose. This TCR was sampled from an adult who received the AZD1222 COVID-19 vaccine.

The CDR3 spells CAIGLGTGNSPLHF. Here the CDR3 DNA reads TGTGCCATCGGACTTGGGACGGGGAATTCACCCCTCCACTTT. The J gene is TRBJ1-6, the V gene TRBV3-1 (or the pseudogene TRBV3-2), with D tentatively TRBD1 (5 bases). The length of the CDR3 is 14 residues. Trimming cost V 10 bases and J 7 bases, with 17 bases left between them. Germline V gene sequence: CDR1 LGHDT, CDR2 YNNKEL (reference sequence).